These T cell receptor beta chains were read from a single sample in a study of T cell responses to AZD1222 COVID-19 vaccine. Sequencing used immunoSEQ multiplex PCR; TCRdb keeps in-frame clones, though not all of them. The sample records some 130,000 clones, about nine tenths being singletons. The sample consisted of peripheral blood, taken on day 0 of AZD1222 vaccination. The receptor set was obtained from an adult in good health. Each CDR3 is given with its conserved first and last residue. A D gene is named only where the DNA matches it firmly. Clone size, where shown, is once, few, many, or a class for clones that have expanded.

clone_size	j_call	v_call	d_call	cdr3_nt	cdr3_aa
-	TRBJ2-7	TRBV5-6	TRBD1	TGTGCCAGCACCTATGGGACAGGCGCCTACGAGCAGTACTTC	CASTYGTGAYEQYF
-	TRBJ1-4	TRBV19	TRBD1	TGTGCCAGTAGTGAGCCAGGGGGGGAAAAACTGTTTTTT	CASSEPGGEKLFF
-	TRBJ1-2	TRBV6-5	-	TGTGCCAGCATCGAAGACACTGGTGGCTACACCTTC	CASIEDTGGYTF
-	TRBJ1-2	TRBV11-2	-	TGTGCCAGCAGCCGACCGGGACAAAGTAACTATGGCTACACCTTC	CASSRPGQSNYGYTF
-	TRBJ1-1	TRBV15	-	TGTGCCACCAGCAGAGATCTAGGGGGAGGAACTGAAGCTTTCTTT	CATSRDLGGGTEAFF
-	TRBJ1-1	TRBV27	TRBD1	TGTGCCAGCCGCCCGGGGACAGGGCGCACTGAAGCTTTCTTT	CASRPGTGRTEAFF
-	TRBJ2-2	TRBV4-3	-	TGCGCCAGCAGCGTCCAGACGGATAACGGGGAGCTGTTTTTT	CASSVQTDNGELFF
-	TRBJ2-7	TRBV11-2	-	TGTGCCAGCAGCCTCCCCCTACTAGGGACACGGGAGCAGTACTTC	CASSLPLLGTREQYF
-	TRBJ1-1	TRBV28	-	TGTGCCAGCAGTCTTACACAGAAGAACACTGAAGCTTTCTTT	CASSLTQKNTEAFF
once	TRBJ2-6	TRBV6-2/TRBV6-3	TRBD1	TGTGCCAGCAGTTACACAGGGGGCTCTGGGGCCAACGTCCTGACTTTC	CASSYTGGSGANVLTF
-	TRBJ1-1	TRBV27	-	TGTGCCAGCAGTCTCGCAGGGATCACTGAAGCTTTCTTT	CASSLAGITEAFF
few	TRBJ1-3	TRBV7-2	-	TGTGCCAGCAGCTCCTCTAAAGCTGGAAACACCATATATTTT	CASSSSKAGNTIYF
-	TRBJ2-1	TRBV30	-	TGTGCCTGGGCGGGCTTTGAGGAGCAGTTCTTC	CAWAGFEEQFF
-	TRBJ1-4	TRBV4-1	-	TGCGCCAGCAGCCAAGTGGCACAGAGGGGGGGTAATGAAAAACTGTTTTTT	CASSQVAQRGGNEKLFF
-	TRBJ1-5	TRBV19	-	TGTGCCAGTAGCCGGGACCGTCGTTTTTATAGCAATCAGCCCCAGCATTTT	CASSRDRRFYSNQPQHF
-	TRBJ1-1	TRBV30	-	TGTGCCTGGAGAGAACTGAACACTGAAGCTTTCTTT	CAWRELNTEAFF
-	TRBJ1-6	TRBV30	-	TGTGCCTGGACGCCGTCCTATAATTCACCCCTCCACTTT	CAWTPSYNSPLHF
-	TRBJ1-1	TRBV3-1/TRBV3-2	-	TGTGCCAGCAGCCTTTTGGGGCCGGGGACTGAAGCTTTCTTT	CASSLLGPGTEAFF